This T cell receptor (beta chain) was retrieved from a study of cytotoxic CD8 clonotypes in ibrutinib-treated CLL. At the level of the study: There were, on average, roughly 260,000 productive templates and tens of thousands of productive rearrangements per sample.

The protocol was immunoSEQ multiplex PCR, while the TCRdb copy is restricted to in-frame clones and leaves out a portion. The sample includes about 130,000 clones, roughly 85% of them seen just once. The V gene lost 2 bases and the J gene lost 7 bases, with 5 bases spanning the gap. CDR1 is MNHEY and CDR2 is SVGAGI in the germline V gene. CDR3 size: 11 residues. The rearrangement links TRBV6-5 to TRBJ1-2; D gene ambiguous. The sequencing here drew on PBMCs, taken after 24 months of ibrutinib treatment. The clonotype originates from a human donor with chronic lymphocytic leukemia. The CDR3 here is CASSYERGYTF. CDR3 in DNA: TGTGCCAGCAGTTACGAGCGTGGCTACACCTTC.